The clone carrying this T cell receptor (beta chain) was seen ten or more times. Its target is unknown. Using a J-beta primer mix together with a sample-barcoded 5' primer, a second PCR was run for roughly 7 to 12 cycles. Every cDNA molecule bore a tag from a template-switch adaptor containing 12 random nucleotides. Every sample gave at least 2.5 million paired-end reads containing CDR3. TCRdb fed the 5' RACE reads into MiXCR, producing one record per CDR3 protein. The table has hundreds of thousands of distinct CDR3 sequences, under 45% seen once. These data belong to a study of blood T cells in healthy people across ages. Notes on the study in general: With age, beta diversity per million T cells declined roughly linearly, significantly by approximately 40.

Germline assignment: CDR1 DFQATT and CDR2 SNEGSKA (reference sequence). This CDR3 spans 15 amino acids. V gave up 0 bases and J gave up 3 bases; unmatched junction bases: 7. Sequenced: blood. This chain connects TRBV20-1 to TRBJ2-7, with 8 bases lining up with TRBD2. The clonotype originates from a man aged 55 to 70 in good health. In nucleotides, the CDR3 is TGCAGTGCTAGAGATCTCGGGGGGGGCGTCTACGAGCAGTACTTC. It translates to CSARDLGGGVYEQYF.